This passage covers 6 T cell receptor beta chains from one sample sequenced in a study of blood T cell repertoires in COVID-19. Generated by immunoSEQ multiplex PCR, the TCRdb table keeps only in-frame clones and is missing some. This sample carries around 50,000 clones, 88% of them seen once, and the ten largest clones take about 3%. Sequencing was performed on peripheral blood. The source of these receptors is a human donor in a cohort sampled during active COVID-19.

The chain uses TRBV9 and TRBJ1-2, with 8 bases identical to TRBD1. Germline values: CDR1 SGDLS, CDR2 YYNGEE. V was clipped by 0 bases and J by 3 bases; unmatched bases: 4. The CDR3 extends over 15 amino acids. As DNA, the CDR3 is TGTGCCAGCAGCGTAGGGCAGGGGGCACACTATGGCTACACCTTC. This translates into CASSVGQGAHYGYTF.

The CDR3 spells CASSFRDSQNSPLHF. CDR3 nucleotide sequence: TGCGCCAGCAGCTTCAGGGACAGCCAGAATTCACCCCTCCACTTT. The V gene is TRBV5-1, the J gene TRBJ1-6, with 7 bases aligning to TRBD1. Germline V gives CDR1 SGHRS, CDR2 YFSETQ. The V gene end was trimmed by 2 bases and the J gene end by 7 bases; junction bases not matched to a gene: 6. The CDR3 spans 15 residues.

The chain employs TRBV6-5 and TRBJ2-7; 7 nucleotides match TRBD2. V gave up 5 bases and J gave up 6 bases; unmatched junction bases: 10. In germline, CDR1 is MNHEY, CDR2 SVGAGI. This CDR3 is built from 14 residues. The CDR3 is CASSPPGGAFEQYF. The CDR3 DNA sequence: TGTGCCAGCAGTCCCCCGGGGGGAGCTTTCGAGCAGTACTTC.

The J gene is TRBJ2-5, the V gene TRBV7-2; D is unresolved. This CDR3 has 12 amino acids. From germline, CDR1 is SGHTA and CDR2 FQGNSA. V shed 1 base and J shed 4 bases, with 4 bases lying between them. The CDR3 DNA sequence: TGTGCCAGCAGCTTAGATCGAGAGACCCAGTACTTC. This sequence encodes CASSLDRETQYF.

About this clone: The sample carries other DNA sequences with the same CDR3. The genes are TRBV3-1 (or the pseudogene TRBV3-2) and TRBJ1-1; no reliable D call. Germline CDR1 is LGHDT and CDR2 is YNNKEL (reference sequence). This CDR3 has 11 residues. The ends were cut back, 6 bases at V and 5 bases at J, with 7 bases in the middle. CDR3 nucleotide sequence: TGTGCCAGCAGGGGAGGGACTGAAGCTTTCTTT. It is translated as CASRGGTEAFF.

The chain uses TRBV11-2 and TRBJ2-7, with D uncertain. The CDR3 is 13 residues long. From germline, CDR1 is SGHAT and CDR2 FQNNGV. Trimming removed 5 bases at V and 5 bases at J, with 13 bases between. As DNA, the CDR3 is TGTGCCAGCAGCCCGGGTCGTTACGACGAGCAGTACTTC. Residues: CASSPGRYDEQYF.